A selection of T cell receptor beta chains follows, all from one sample in a study of blood T cells in healthy people across ages. TCRdb redid the calling of the 5' RACE reads with MiXCR, one entry per CDR3 protein. The data show some 690,000 distinct CDR3 sequences, roughly 20% seen once. The sample was blood. These receptors were collected from a man aged 70-80 years in good health. Each CDR3 is given with its conserved first and last residue.

V	J	CDR3
TRBV24-1	TRBJ2-3	CATSDSGTGMGDTQYF
TRBV21-1	TRBJ2-3	CASSSRDRGSDTQYF
TRBV12-3/TRBV12-4	TRBJ2-4	CASSSGTGSQNIQYF
TRBV12-3/TRBV12-4	TRBJ2-7	CASSQSDGREYF
TRBV3-1	TRBJ1-1	CASSHHRGGTEAFF
TRBV15	TRBJ2-1	CATSREINEQFF
TRBV6-6	TRBJ2-7	CASSYSDPGLLGEQYF
TRBV5-1	TRBJ2-3	CASSGSRVSTDTQYF
TRBV29-1	TRBJ2-1	CSVVGSNMLSGGGLSYNEQFF
TRBV5-5	TRBJ1-4	CASRWDIHEKLFF
TRBV18	TRBJ1-4	CASSPSRPGGEKLFF
TRBV12-3/TRBV12-4	TRBJ2-1	CASSLRWQGNYNEQFF
TRBV4-3	TRBJ2-1	CASSRLAGNEQFF
TRBV20-1	-	CSSLGAIGEQFF
TRBV5-1	TRBJ2-6	CASSLDQSGGANVLTF
TRBV28	TRBJ2-5	CAIRSGTEETQYF
TRBV19	TRBJ2-6	CASKQAAQSSGANVLTF
TRBV5-1	TRBJ2-3	CASSSTTSTDTQYF
TRBV5-5	TRBJ2-5	CASSRLRQARAGAQYF
TRBV5-1	TRBJ2-3	CASSDRSRTDTQYF
TRBV20-1	TRBJ2-1	CSATSTGQEGQFF
TRBV5-1	TRBJ2-3	CASSWTRDTQYF
TRBV7-2	TRBJ1-2	CASSPGAGDPYGYTF
TRBV25-1	TRBJ2-5	CASSVGGSQETQYF
TRBV3-1	TRBJ2-7	CASGQGSKYEQYF
TRBV6-6	TRBJ2-7	CASSYSVAGGYEQYF
TRBV6-6	TRBJ1-1	CASSYRDTEAFF
TRBV29-1	TRBJ2-1	CSVSVFGRPYNEQFF
TRBV20-1	TRBJ1-4	CSARDWEGVLFF
TRBV7-6	TRBJ1-1	CASSPDRVWWNTEAFF
TRBV6-5	TRBJ1-3	CASSYSSGTVGNTIYF
TRBV6-5	TRBJ1-1	CASSPPWDRVEAFF
TRBV5-1	TRBJ2-5	CASSPPRRAQETQYF
TRBV28	TRBJ1-4	CASSLSQGWEKLFF
TRBV5-1	TRBJ1-5	CASSSGQENQPQHF
TRBV7-9	TRBJ1-2	CASSSGSQNYGYTF
TRBV5-1	TRBJ2-1	CASRTSSGSSYNEQFF
TRBV7-9	TRBJ1-3	CASSLVTGGGNTIYF
TRBV5-6	TRBJ1-2	CASRGTGRANYGYTF
TRBV25-1	TRBJ1-6	CASSRSGTSPLHF
TRBV5-1	TRBJ2-2	CAGSLVGSGELFF
TRBV27	TRBJ2-5	CASSNPGFGTQYF
TRBV5-6	TRBJ2-1	CVSSVDLGDEQFF
TRBV3-1	TRBJ2-2	CASRLRDGGITGELFF
TRBV3-1	TRBJ1-2	CASSFRTGGGYTF
TRBV6-5	TRBJ1-1	CASNHRGAEAFF
TRBV15	-	CATSRDSGLAGDNEQFF
TRBV5-1	TRBJ2-7	CASSTGTAYEQYF
TRBV4-2	TRBJ2-1	CASSPRGRDNNEQFF
TRBV6-1	TRBJ2-5	CASGTTYQETQYF